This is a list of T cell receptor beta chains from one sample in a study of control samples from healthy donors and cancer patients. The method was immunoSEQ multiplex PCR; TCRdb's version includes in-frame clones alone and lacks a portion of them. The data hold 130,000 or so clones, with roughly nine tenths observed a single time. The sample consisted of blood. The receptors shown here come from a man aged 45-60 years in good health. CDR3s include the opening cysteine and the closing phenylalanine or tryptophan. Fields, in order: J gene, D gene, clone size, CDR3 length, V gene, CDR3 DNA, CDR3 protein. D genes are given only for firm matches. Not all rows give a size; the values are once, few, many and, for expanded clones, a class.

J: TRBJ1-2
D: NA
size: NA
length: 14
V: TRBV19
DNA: TGTGCCAGTAGTATGTTGGGTAATAACTATGGCTACACCTTC
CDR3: CASSMLGNNYGYTF

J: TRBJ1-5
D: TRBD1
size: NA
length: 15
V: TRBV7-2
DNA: TGTGCCAGCAGCTTCGACAGGGGTAGCAATCAGCCCCAGCATTTT
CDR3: CASSFDRGSNQPQHF

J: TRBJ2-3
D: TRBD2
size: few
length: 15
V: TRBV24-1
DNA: TGTGCCACCAGTGGGTTAGCGGGAACCACAGATACGCAGTATTTT
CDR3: CATSGLAGTTDTQYF

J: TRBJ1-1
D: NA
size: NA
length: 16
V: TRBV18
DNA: TGTGCCAGCTCACCACGACCTGGCACAGGGTTGTATGAAGCTTTCTTT
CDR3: CASSPRPGTGLYEAFF

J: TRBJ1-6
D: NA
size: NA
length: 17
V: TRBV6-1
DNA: TGTGCCAGCAGTGAAAGGCTAATGAGGGTGCAGGGTATATCCCTCCACTTT
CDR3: CASSERLMRVQGISLHF

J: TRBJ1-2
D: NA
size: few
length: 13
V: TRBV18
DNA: TGTGCCAGCTCACCAGAACACAAGTATGGCTACACCTTC
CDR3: CASSPEHKYGYTF

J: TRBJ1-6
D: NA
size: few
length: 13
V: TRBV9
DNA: TGTGCCAGCAGCGTCGAATATAATTCACCCCTCCACTTT
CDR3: CASSVEYNSPLHF

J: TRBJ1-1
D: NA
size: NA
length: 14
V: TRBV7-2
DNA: TGTGCCAGCAGCTTACAGGGGATAAACACTGAAGCTTTCTTT
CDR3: CASSLQGINTEAFF

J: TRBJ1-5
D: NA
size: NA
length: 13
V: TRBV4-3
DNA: TGCGCCAGCAGCCCGCGACAGAATCAGCCCCAGCATTTT
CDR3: CASSPRQNQPQHF

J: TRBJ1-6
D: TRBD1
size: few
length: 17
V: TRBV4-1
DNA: TGCGCCAGCAGCCAAGCCCATCCAGGGGGTAGCACTACACCCCTCCACTTT
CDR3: CASSQAHPGGSTTPLHF

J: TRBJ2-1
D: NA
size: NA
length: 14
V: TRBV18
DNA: TGTGCCAGCTCACCACCGTTAAGGGTCAATGAGCAGTTCTTC
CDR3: CASSPPLRVNEQFF

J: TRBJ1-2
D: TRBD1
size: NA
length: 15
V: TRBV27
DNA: TGTGCCAGCACCCATTCTTGGACAGGTGTTTATGGCTACACCTTC
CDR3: CASTHSWTGVYGYTF

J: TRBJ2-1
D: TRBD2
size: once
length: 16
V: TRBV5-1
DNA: TGCGCCAGCAGCTCCCTAGCGGGGGGGCCGGGTACGGTGCAGTTCTTC
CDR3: CASSSLAGGPGTVQFF

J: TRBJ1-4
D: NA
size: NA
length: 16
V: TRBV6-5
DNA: TGTGCCAGCAGTTACTCGGTGTTTAGGGTATATGAAAAACTGTTTTTT
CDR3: CASSYSVFRVYEKLFF

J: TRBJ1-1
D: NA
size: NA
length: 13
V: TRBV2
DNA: TGTGCCAGCAGTGAAGGGCAGGGGCTTGAAGCTTTCTTT
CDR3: CASSEGQGLEAFF

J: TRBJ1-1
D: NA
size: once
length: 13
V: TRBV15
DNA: TGTGCCACCAAGAAGGGCGCGAACACTGAAGCTTTCTTT
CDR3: CATKKGANTEAFF

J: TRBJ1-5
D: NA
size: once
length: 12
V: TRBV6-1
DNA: TGTGCCAGCAGTGAAATGGGTCAGCCCCAGCATTTT
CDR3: CASSEMGQPQHF

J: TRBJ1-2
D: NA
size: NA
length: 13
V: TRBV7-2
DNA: TGTGCCAGCAGCTATGGGCACTCCTATGGCTACACCTTC
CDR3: CASSYGHSYGYTF

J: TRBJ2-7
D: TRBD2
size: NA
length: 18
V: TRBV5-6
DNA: TGTGCCAGCAGCTGGGGACCGGGACTAGCGGGGGGATCCTACGAGCAGTACTTC
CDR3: CASSWGPGLAGGSYEQYF